A single TCR beta chain is shown here with its context. Its antigen remains unknown. Sequencing used immunoSEQ multiplex PCR; TCRdb keeps in-frame clones, though not all of them. This sample has 38,000 or so clones, with about nine tenths found just once. This sample is drawn from a study of T cells in localized non-small cell lung cancer. Points from the study as a whole: Detection in adjacent lung was observed for a median roughly 62 of the top 100 tumor clones. Owing to sequencing of a solitary tumor region, heterogeneity cannot be discounted. Uninvolved nearby lung showed the greatest T cell clonality, exceeding that found in tumor.

The CDR3 is 15 amino acids. V shed 6 bases and J shed 1 base, with 15 bases lying between them. Per the germline V gene, CDR1 is MNHEY and CDR2 is SMNVEV (reference sequence). This sequence joins TRBV27 and TRBJ1-1; D gene uncertain. This TCR was sampled from a male donor older than 55 with stage II lung adenocarcinoma. The input for sequencing was peripheral blood mononuclear cells, taken before any cancer treatment. CDR3 sequence (DNA): TGTGCCAGCAGAATATCGATAGGGAAGAACACTGAAGCTTTCTTT. Encoded protein: CASRISIGKNTEAFF.